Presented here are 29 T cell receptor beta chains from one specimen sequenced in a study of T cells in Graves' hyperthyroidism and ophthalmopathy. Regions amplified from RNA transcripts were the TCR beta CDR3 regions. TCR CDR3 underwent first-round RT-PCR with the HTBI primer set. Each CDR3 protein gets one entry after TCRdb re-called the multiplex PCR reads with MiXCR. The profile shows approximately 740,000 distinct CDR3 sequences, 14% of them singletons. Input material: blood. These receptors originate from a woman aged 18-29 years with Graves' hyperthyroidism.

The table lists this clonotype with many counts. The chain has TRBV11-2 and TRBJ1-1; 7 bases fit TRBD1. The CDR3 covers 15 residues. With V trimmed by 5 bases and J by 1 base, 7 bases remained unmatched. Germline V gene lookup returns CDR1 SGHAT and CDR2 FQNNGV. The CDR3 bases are TGTGCCAGCAGCACCCGGACAGGACCGAACACTGAAGCTTTCTTT. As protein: CASSTRTGPNTEAFF.

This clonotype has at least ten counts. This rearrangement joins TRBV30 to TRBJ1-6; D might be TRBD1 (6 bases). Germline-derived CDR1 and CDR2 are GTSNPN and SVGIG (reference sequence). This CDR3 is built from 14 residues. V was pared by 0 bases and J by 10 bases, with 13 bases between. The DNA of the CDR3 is TGTGCCTGGAGTGTCCGCCCTGGACAGTCACCCCTCCACTTT. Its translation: CAWSVRPGQSPLHF. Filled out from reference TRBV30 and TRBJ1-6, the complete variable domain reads SQTIHQWPATLVQPVGSPLSLECTVEGTSNPNLYWYRQAAGRGLQLLFYSVGIGQISSEVPQNLSASRPQDRQFILSSKKLLLSDSGFYLCAWSVRPGQSPLHFGNGTRLTVT.

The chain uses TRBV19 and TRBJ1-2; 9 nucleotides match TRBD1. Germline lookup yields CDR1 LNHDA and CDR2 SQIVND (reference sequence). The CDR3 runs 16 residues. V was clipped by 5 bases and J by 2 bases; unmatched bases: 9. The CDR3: CASSPLPGQGNYGYTF. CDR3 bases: TGTGCCAGTAGTCCGCTACCGGGACAGGGCAACTATGGCTACACCTTC.

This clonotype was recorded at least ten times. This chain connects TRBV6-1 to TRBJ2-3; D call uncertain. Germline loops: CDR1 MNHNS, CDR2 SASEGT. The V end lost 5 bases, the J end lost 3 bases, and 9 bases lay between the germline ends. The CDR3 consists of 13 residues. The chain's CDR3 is CASSNPRTDTQYF. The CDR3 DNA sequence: TGTGCCAGCAGTAACCCAAGGACAGATACGCAGTATTTT.

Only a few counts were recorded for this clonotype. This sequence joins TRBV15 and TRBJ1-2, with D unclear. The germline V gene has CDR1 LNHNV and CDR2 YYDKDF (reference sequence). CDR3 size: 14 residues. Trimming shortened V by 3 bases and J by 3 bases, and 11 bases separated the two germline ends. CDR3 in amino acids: CATSSPGLDYGYTF. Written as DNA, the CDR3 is TGTGCCACCAGCAGCCCCGGTCTTGACTATGGCTACACCTTC.

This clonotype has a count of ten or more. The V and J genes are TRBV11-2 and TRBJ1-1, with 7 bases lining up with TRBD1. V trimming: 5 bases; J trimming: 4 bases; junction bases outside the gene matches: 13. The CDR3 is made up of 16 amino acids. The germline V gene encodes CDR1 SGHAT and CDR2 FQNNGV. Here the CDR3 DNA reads TGTGCCAGCAGCCCTAGCCTGACCCGGGACAGCACTGAAGCTTTCTTT. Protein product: CASSPSLTRDSTEAFF.

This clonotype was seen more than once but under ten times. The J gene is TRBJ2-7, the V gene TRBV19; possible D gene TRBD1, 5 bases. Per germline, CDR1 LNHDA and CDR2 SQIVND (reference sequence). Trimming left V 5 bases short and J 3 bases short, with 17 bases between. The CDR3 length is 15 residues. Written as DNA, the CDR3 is TGTGCCAGTAGTCCCCCCTATGGGGCGGACTACGAGCAGTACTTC. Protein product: CASSPPYGADYEQYF.

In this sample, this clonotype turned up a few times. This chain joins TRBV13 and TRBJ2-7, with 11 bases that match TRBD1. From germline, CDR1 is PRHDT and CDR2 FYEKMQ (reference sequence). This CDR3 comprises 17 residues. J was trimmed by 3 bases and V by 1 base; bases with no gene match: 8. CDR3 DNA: TGTGCCAGCAGCTTAGAAGCCCTCGGGACAGGGGGCTACGAGCAGTACTTC. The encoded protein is CASSLEALGTGGYEQYF.

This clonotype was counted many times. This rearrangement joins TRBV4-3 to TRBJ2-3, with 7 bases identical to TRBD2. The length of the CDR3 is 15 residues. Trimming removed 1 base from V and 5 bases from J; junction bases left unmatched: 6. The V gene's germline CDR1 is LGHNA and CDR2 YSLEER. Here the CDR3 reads CASSQGLAYRDTQYF. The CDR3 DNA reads TGCGCCAGCAGCCAAGGACTAGCATATAGAGATACGCAGTATTTT.

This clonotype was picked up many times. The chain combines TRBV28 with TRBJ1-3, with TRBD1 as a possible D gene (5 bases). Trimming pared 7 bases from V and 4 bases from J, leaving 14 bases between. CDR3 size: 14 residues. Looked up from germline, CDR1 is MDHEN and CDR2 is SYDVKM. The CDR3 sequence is CASTAGGIGNTIYF. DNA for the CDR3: TGTGCCAGCACCGCCGGGGGGATCGGAAACACCATATATTTT.

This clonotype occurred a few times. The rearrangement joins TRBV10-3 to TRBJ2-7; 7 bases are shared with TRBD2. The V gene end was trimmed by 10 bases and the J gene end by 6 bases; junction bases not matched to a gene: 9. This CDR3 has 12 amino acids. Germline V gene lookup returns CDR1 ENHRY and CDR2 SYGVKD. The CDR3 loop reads CATGGGMGEQYF. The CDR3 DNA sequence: TGTGCCACCGGGGGAGGGATGGGCGAGCAGTACTTC.

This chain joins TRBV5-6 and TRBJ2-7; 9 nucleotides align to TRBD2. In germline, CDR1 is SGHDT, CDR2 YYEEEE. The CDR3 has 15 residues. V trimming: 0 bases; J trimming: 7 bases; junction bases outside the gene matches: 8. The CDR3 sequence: CASSLDPAGGREQYF. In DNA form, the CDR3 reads TGTGCCAGCAGCTTGGATCCAGCGGGAGGTCGAGAGCAGTACTTC.

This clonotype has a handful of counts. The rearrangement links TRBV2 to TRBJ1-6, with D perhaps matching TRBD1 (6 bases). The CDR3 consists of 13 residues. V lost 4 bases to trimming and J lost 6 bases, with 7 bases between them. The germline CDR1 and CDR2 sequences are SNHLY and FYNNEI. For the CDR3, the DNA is TGTGCCAGCAGTGGGACAGTTAATTCACCCCTCCACTTT. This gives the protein CASSGTVNSPLHF.

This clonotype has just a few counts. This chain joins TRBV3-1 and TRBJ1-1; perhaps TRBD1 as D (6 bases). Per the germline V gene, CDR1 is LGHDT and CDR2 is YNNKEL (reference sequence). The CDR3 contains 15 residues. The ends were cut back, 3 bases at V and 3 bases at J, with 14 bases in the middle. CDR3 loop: CASSHPQGRDTEAFF. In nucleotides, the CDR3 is TGTGCCAGCAGCCATCCCCAGGGGAGAGACACTGAAGCTTTCTTT.

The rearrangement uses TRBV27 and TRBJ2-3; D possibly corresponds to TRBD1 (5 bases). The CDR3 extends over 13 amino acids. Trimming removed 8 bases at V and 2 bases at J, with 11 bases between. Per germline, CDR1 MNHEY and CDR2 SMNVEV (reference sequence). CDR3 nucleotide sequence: TGTGCCAGCGGCGACAGTTACACAGATACGCAGTATTTT. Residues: CASGDSYTDTQYF.

CDR3: CASSYGMGDEAFF. The CDR3 nucleotides read TGTGCCAGCAGTTACGGTATGGGAGACGAAGCTTTCTTT. The J gene is TRBJ1-1, the V gene TRBV6-2 or TRBV6-3; D unresolved. The CDR3 covers 13 residues. Germline V lookup: CDR1 MNHEY, CDR2 SVGEGT. V was shortened by 2 bases and J by 8 bases, with 12 bases between the two germline ends.

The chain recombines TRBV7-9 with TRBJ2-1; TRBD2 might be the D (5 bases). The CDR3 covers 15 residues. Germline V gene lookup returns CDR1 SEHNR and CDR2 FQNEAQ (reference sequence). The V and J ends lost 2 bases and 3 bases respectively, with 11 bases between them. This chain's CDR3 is CASSLTGYNYNEQFF. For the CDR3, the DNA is TGTGCCAGCAGCTTAACGGGGTATAACTACAATGAGCAGTTCTTC.

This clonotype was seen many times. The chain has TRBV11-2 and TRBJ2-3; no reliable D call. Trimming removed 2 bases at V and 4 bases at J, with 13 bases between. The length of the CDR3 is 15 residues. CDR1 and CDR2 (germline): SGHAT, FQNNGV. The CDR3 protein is CASSLKGRGADTQYF. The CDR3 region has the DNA TGTGCCAGCAGCTTAAAAGGTAGAGGTGCAGATACGCAGTATTTT.

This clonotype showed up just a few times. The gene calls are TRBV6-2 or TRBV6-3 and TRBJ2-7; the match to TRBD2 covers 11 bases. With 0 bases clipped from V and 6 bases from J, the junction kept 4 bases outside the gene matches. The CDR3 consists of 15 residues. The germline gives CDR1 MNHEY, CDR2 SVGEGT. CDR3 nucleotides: TGTGCCAGCAGTTACTCTCTAGCGGGAGGAGGCGAGCAGTACTTC. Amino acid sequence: CASSYSLAGGGEQYF.

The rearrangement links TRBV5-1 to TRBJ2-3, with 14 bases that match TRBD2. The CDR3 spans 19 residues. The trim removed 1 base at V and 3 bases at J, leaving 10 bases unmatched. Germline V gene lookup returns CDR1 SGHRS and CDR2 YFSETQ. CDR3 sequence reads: CASSLSSGTSGSLTDTQYF. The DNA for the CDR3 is TGCGCCAGCAGCTTGTCTTCGGGGACTAGCGGGAGTCTTACAGATACGCAGTATTTT.

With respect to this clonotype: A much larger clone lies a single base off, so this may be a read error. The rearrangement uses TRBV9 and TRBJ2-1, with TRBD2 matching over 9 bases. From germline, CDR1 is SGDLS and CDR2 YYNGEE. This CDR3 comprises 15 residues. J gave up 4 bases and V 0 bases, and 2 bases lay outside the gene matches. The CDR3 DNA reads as TGTGCCAGCAGCGTAGCGCTAGCGGGGTACAATGAGCAGTTCTTC. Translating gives CASSVALAGYNEQFF.

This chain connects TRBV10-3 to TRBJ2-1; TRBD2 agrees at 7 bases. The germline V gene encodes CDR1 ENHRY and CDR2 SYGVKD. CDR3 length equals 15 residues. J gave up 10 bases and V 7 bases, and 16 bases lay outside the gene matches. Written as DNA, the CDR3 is TGTGCCATCAAGGCCACTCTAGCGGTCGACTACGAGCAGTTCTTC. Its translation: CAIKATLAVDYEQFF.

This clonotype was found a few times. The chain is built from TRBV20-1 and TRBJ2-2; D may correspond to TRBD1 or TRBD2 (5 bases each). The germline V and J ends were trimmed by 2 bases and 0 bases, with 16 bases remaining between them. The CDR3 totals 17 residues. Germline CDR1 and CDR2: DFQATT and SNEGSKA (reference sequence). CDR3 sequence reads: CSARRDRWGTNTGELFF. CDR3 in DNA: TGCAGTGCTAGAAGGGACCGTTGGGGGACGAACACCGGGGAGCTGTTTTTT.

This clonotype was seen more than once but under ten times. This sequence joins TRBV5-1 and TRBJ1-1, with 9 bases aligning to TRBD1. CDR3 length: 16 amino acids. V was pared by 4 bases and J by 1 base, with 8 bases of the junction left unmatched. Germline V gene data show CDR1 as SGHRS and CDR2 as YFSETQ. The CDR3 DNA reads TGCGCCAGCAGCGACCAACCGGGACAGGGGAACACTGAAGCTTTCTTT. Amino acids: CASSDQPGQGNTEAFF.

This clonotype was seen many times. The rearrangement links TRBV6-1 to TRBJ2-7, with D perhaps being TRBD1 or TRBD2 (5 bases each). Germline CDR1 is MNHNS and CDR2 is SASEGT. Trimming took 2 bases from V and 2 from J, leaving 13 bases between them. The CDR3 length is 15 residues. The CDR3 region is CASSETKLGAYEQYF. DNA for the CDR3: TGTGCCAGCAGTGAAACTAAACTAGGGGCCTACGAGCAGTACTTC.

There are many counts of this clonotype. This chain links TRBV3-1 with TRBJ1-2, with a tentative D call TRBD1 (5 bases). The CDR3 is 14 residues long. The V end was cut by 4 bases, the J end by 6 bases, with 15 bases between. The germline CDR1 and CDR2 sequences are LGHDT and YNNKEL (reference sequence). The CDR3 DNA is TGTGCCAGCAGCCCACAGGAGGGGTTTGATGGCTACACCTTC. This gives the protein CASSPQEGFDGYTF.

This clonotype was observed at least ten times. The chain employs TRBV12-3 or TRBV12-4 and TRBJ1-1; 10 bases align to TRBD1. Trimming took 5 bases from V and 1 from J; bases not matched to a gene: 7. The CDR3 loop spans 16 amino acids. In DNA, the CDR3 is TGTGCCAGCAGTCGACAGGGGGCTCAATCGAACACTGAAGCTTTCTTT. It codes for CASSRQGAQSNTEAFF.

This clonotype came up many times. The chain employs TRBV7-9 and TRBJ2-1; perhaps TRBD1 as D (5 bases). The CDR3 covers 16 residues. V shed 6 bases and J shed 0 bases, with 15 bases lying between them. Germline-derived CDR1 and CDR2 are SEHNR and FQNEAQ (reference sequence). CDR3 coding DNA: TGTGCCAGCAGGGCCCAGGGCTCAAGCTCCTACAATGAGCAGTTCTTC. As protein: CASRAQGSSSYNEQFF.

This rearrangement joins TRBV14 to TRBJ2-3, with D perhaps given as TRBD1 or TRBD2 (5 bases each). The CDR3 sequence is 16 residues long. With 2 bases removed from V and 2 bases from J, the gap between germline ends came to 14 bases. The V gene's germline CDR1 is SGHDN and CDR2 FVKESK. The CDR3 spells CASSQFGTGITDTQYF. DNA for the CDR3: TGTGCCAGCAGCCAATTCGGGACGGGCATCACAGATACGCAGTATTTT.